This T cell receptor (beta chain) was captured in a study of shared clonotypes between healthy human individuals. In this sample, this clone turned up a few times. Its matching antigen is unknown. Germline values: CDR1 SGHRS, CDR2 YFSETQ. The junction had 12 bases not matched to a gene; V was cut back by 7 bases and J by 5 bases. There are 14 residues in the CDR3. Regarding the study as a whole: For sorted subsets, rarefaction showed incomplete sequencing despite large depth.

Assay used: immunoSEQ multiplex PCR; TCRdb lists only in-frame clones, some missing. Of hundreds of thousands of clones in the sample, approximately 95% were seen once. The receptor was derived from a woman aged 25 to 39 in good health. Sequenced material: naive CD4+ T cells sorted from blood. Subset reported: CD45RA+ positively selected. The genes are TRBV5-1 and TRBJ2-7; 7 nucleotides align to TRBD1. CDR3 in amino acids: CASVDRAEDDEQYF. CDR3 nucleotides: TGCGCCAGCGTTGACAGGGCGGAAGATGACGAGCAGTACTTC. The full variable domain, in which reference TRBV5-1 and TRBJ2-7 provide the parts outside the CDR3, is KAGVTQTPRYLIKTRGQQVTLSCSPISGHRSVSWYQQTPGQGLQFLFEYFSETQRNKGNFPGRFSGRQFSNSRSEMNVSTLELGDSALYLCASVDRAEDDEQYFGPGTRLTVT.